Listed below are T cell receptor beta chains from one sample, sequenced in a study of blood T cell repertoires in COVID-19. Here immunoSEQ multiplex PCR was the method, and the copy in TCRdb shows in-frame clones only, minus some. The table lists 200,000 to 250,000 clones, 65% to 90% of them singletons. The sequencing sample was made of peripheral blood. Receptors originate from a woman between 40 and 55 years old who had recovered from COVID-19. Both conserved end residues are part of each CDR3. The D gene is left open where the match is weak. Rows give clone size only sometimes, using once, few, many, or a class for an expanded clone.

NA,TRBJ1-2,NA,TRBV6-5,TGTGCCAGCTGGGGGGTGTTGTCCGGCTACACCTTC,CASWGVLSGYTF
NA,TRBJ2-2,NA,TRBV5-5,TGTGCCAGCAGCTTGTATGACACAGGGAGCAACGCGAACACCGGGGAGCTGTTTTTT,CASSLYDTGSNANTGELFF
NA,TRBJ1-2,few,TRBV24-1,TGTGCCACCAGTCCGGCCGGCGGCAGCTTCTATGGCTACACCTTC,CATSPAGGSFYGYTF
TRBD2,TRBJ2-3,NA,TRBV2,TGTGCCAGCAGTCAATACGGGACTAGCAGCACAGATACGCAGTATTTT,CASSQYGTSSTDTQYF
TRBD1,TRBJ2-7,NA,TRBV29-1,TGCAGCGTTGCAGAGTGGGACAGGGGTTCTGAGCAGTACTTC,CSVAEWDRGSEQYF
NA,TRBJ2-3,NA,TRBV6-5,TGTGCCAGCAGGGACAGCCTTCGGGATACGCAGTATTTT,CASRDSLRDTQYF
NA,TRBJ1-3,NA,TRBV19,TGTGCCAGTAGTATTAACAGGTACTCTGGAAACACCATATATTTT,CASSINRYSGNTIYF
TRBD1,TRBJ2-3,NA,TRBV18,TGTGCCAGCTCACCACGTGACAGGGGGCGCGAAGATACGCAGTATTTT,CASSPRDRGREDTQYF
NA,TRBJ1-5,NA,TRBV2,TGTGCCAGCAGTGAAGACGCGGCGGGGTATCAGCCCCAGCATTTT,CASSEDAAGYQPQHF
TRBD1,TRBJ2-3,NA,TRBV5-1,TGCGCCAGCAGCTTGCCCAGGGGGCAGGGAGATACGCAGTATTTT,CASSLPRGQGDTQYF
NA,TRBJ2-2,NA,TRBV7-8,TGTGCCAGCAGCTTAGGGTGGGGAGACAGGTGGAACGACACCGGGGAGCTGTTTTTT,CASSLGWGDRWNDTGELFF
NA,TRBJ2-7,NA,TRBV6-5,TGTGCCAGCAGTTCCCAGGACTACGAGCAGTACTTC,CASSSQDYEQYF
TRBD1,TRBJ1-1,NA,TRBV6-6,TGTGCCAGCGGGGACAGCGAAGCTTTCTTT,CASGDSEAFF
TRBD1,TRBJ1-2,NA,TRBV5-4,TGTGCCAGCAGCTCAACGGGACAGGGTCATGGCTACACCTTC,CASSSTGQGHGYTF
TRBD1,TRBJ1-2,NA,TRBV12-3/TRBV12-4,TGTGCCAGCAGGGGGACAGGGCGGGGCGGCTACACCTTC,CASRGTGRGGYTF
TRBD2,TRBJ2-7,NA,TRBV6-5,TGTGCCAGCAGTTACTCGACTAGCAGCCGGTTCTACGAGCAGTACTTC,CASSYSTSSRFYEQYF
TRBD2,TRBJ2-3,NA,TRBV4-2,TGTGCCAGCAGCCCCCGGGAGGGGTCCGATACGCAGTATTTT,CASSPREGSDTQYF
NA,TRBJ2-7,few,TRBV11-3,TGTGCCAGCAGCTTAGATCCCCTTTTGTCAGAAAGCTACGAGCAGTACTTC,CASSLDPLLSESYEQYF
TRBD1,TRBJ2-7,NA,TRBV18,TGTGCCAGCTCACCCCTGGACAGGGCTTCTATTCTGGACGAGCAGTACTTC,CASSPLDRASILDEQYF
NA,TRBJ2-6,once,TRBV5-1,TGCGCCAGCAGCGGCGACAGCTCTGGGGCCAACGTCCTGACTTTC,CASSGDSSGANVLTF